One sample yielded the 28 T cell receptor beta chains listed below, sequenced in a study of OX40 agonist ivuxolimab in advanced cancers. TCRdb's copy holds only in-frame clones and misses some; the assay was immunoSEQ multiplex PCR. The sample lists about 68,000 clones, 86% seen once, with 2% to 2.5% in the top ten. Source: CD4+ or CD8+ T cells sorted from blood, taken in a trial of the OX40 agonist ivuxolimab. The receptors come from an adult with an advanced solid tumor such as melanoma, head and neck, liver or kidney cancer.

The rearrangement links TRBV7-9 to TRBJ2-5; 11 bases match TRBD1. Germline assignment: CDR1 SEHNR and CDR2 FQNEAQ (reference sequence). The CDR3 is made up of 15 amino acids. Trimming took 6 bases from V and 7 from J; bases not matched to a gene: 10. In nucleotides, the CDR3 is TGTGCCAGCAGACCCGGACAGGGGGCGGGAGGGACCCAGTACTTC. It encodes CASRPGQGAGGTQYF.

The chain employs TRBV27 and TRBJ1-6; D remains unclear. From germline, CDR1 is MNHEY and CDR2 SMNVEV (reference sequence). With 2 bases removed from V and 9 bases from J, the gap between germline ends came to 8 bases. The CDR3 runs to 13 residues. CDR3 region: CASSLTDGSPLHF. As DNA, the CDR3 is TGTGCCAGCAGTTTAACGGACGGTTCACCCCTCCACTTT.

The chain uses TRBV7-6 and TRBJ2-7; 7 bases agree with TRBD1. The junction had 7 bases not matched to a gene; V was cut back by 5 bases and J by 6 bases. Germline V CDR1 and CDR2: SGHVS, FNYEAQ. The CDR3 length is 13 residues. The CDR3 region has the DNA TGTGCCAGCAGCGGATACAGGGGATTCGAGCAGTACTTC. Translation: CASSGYRGFEQYF.

The chain couples TRBV29-1 to TRBJ1-2; TRBD1 might be the D (5 bases). This CDR3 comprises 15 residues. The germline V gene has CDR1 SQVTM and CDR2 ANQGSEA. With 0 bases removed from V and 2 bases from J, the gap between germline ends came to 13 bases. The CDR3 region has the DNA TGCAGCGTTGAAGAGTGGACAAGCAAAAACTATGGCTACACCTTC. It encodes CSVEEWTSKNYGYTF.

The chain links TRBV5-1 to TRBJ2-2, with D perhaps TRBD2 (6 bases). This CDR3 has 15 amino acids. Germline CDR1 and CDR2: SGHRS and YFSETQ. The ends were cut back, 2 bases at V and 5 bases at J, with 13 bases in the middle. The chain's CDR3 is CASSLGSGLTGELFF. The CDR3 DNA reads as TGCGCCAGCAGCTTAGGCAGCGGGTTAACCGGGGAGCTGTTTTTT.

This rearrangement joins TRBV6-6 to TRBJ2-1; 8 positions match TRBD1. Unmatched junction bases numbered 11, after V lost 5 bases and J lost 8 bases. The germline gives CDR1 MNHNY, CDR2 SVGAGI (reference sequence). The CDR3 length is 15 residues. The CDR3 sequence: CASSGQGRAGDEQFF. Written as DNA, the CDR3 is TGTGCCAGCAGTGGACAGGGTAGGGCTGGGGATGAGCAGTTCTTC.

The V call is TRBV19, the J call TRBJ2-4, with D hard to call. The CDR3 contains 15 residues. Per the germline V gene, CDR1 is LNHDA and CDR2 is SQIVND (reference sequence). The V and J ends lost 0 bases and 6 bases respectively, with 12 bases between them. CDR3 sequence: CASSIDRARGNIQYF. CDR3 bases: TGTGCCAGTAGTATAGATCGAGCACGTGGAAACATTCAGTACTTC.

This sequence joins TRBV9 and TRBJ2-5; D is possibly TRBD1 or TRBD2 (5 bases each). With 4 bases removed from V and 4 bases from J, the gap between germline ends came to 17 bases. The CDR3 sequence is 15 residues long. Germline CDR1 SGDLS, CDR2 YYNGEE. The CDR3 region is CASSKGPLEVETQYF. CDR3 coding DNA: TGTGCCAGCAGCAAGGGACCCTTAGAGGTAGAGACCCAGTACTTC.

The chain is built from TRBV5-1 and TRBJ2-7; unclear D gene. Germline V gene data show CDR1 as SGHRS and CDR2 as YFSETQ. V lost 4 bases to trimming and J lost 6 bases, with 11 bases between them. The CDR3 has 12 amino acids. The CDR3 coding sequence is TGCGCCAGCAGCGTTGGATTGGGCGAGCAGTACTTC. Residues: CASSVGLGEQYF.

The rearrangement uses TRBV9 and TRBJ2-1; 7 positions match TRBD2. Germline V CDR1 and CDR2: SGDLS, YYNGEE. J gave up 2 bases and V 0 bases, and 2 bases lay outside the gene matches. This CDR3 contains 15 residues. The DNA for the CDR3 is TGTGCCAGCAGCGTAGCGGGAGGACCCTACAATGAGCAGTTCTTC. It codes for CASSVAGGPYNEQFF.

The chain carries TRBV19 and TRBJ1-4; the D is unclear. Trimming pared 7 bases from V and 3 bases from J, leaving 15 bases between. The CDR3 loop spans 15 amino acids. Germline V gene data show CDR1 as LNHDA and CDR2 as SQIVND (reference sequence). Here the CDR3 DNA reads TGTGCCAGTACTCCCAACGGGGTATCTAATGAAAAACTGTTTTTT. Protein sequence: CASTPNGVSNEKLFF.

The chain combines TRBV6-1 with TRBJ2-3; 7 bases match TRBD1. J was trimmed by 6 bases and V by 3 bases; bases with no gene match: 6. This CDR3 has 14 amino acids. Germline V lookup: CDR1 MNHNS, CDR2 SASEGT. CDR3 sequence: CASSEAGGWDTQYF. The CDR3 region has the DNA TGTGCCAGCAGTGAGGCAGGGGGATGGGATACGCAGTATTTT.

J is TRBJ2-5 and V is TRBV11-3; D gene uncertain. CDR3 length: 13 residues. Trimming left V 4 bases short and J 2 bases short, with 8 bases between. The V gene's germline CDR1 is SGHNT and CDR2 YENEEA. The CDR3 DNA follows: TGTGCCAGCAGCTCCTCCCCACAAGAGACCCAGTACTTC. As protein: CASSSSPQETQYF.

A remark on this clone: Other DNA sequences in this sample translate to the same CDR3. V is TRBV19 and J is TRBJ1-2; 7 bases are shared with TRBD1. Unmatched junction bases numbered 5, after V lost 8 bases and J lost 2 bases. The CDR3 spans 13 residues. Germline lookup yields CDR1 LNHDA and CDR2 SQIVND (reference sequence). CDR3 nucleotide sequence: TGTGCCAGTTCCTCGACAGGGAACTATGGCTACACCTTC. This encodes CASSSTGNYGYTF. The full variable domain, with the rest looked up from reference TRBV19 and TRBJ1-2, is DGGITQSPKYLFRKEGQNVTLSCEQNLNHDAMYWYRQDPGQGLRLIYYSQIVNDFQKGDIAEGYSVSREKKESFPLTVTSAQKNPTAFYLCASSSTGNYGYTFGSGTRLTVV.

This chain connects TRBV10-1 to TRBJ2-2; 12 positions agree with TRBD2. CDR3 size: 16 residues. Germline V CDR1 and CDR2: WNHNN, SYGVQD (reference sequence). V trimming: 3 bases; J trimming: 4 bases; junction bases outside the gene matches: 3. CDR3 in amino acids: CASSDGLAGTTGELFF. In DNA form, the CDR3 reads TGCGCCAGCAGTGATGGACTAGCGGGGACCACCGGGGAGCTGTTTTTT.

This chain joins TRBV7-8 and TRBJ1-5, with D unresolved. Trimming removed 5 bases at V and 0 bases at J, with 14 bases between. This CDR3 spans 16 amino acids. Germline loops: CDR1 SGHVS, CDR2 FQNEAQ. The CDR3 DNA follows: TGTGCCAGCAGCCCCGTTAATCTTAATAGCAATCAGCCCCAGCATTTT. Protein: CASSPVNLNSNQPQHF.

This rearrangement joins TRBV6-1 to TRBJ2-5; the D call may be TRBD1 or TRBD2 (5 bases each). CDR3 length: 14 residues. In germline, CDR1 is MNHNS, CDR2 SASEGT. V lost 5 bases, J lost 5 bases, and 15 bases lay in between. In DNA, the CDR3 is TGTGCCAGCAGTCCCCCAGGGAGAGGGGAGACCCAGTACTTC. Its protein is CASSPPGRGETQYF.

The genes are TRBV5-1 and TRBJ2-7; 8 bases match TRBD1. This CDR3 is 18 amino acids long. Germline lookup yields CDR1 SGHRS and CDR2 YFSETQ. With V trimmed by 0 bases and J by 5 bases, 16 bases remained unmatched. CDR3 protein: CASSLVSGGMGEVDEQYF. CDR3 DNA: TGCGCCAGCAGCTTGGTCTCAGGGGGCATGGGAGAGGTCGACGAGCAGTACTTC. The variable domain in full, completed from reference TRBV5-1 and TRBJ2-7, reads KAGVTQTPRYLIKTRGQQVTLSCSPISGHRSVSWYQQTPGQGLQFLFEYFSETQRNKGNFPGRFSGRQFSNSRSEMNVSTLELGDSALYLCASSLVSGGMGEVDEQYFGPGTRLTVT.

The chain uses TRBV4-3 and TRBJ2-3; 9 bases map to TRBD2. Germline V gives CDR1 LGHNA, CDR2 YSLEER. This CDR3 is built from 16 residues. With 0 bases clipped from V and 1 base from J, the junction kept 2 bases outside the gene matches. The CDR3 coding sequence is TGCGCCAGCAGCCAAGAGGTAGCGGGGGGCACAGATACGCAGTATTTT. It is translated as CASSQEVAGGTDTQYF.

The rearrangement links TRBV27 to TRBJ1-1, with 9 bases lining up with TRBD1. The CDR3 contains 15 residues. Per germline, CDR1 MNHEY and CDR2 SMNVEV (reference sequence). V lost 3 bases to trimming and J lost 5 bases; unmatched junction nucleotides: 7. This CDR3 reads CASSFGDREGTEAFF. In nucleotides, the CDR3 is TGTGCCAGCAGTTTCGGGGACAGGGAAGGAACTGAAGCTTTCTTT.

This rearrangement joins TRBV4-2 to TRBJ2-1; 7 bases are shared with TRBD2. The CDR3 covers 18 residues. V gave up 0 bases and J gave up 5 bases; unmatched junction bases: 13. The V gene's germline CDR1 is LGHNA and CDR2 YNFKEQ. The CDR3 sequence: CASSQDRPQLAVNNEQFF. The CDR3 DNA sequence: TGTGCCAGCAGCCAAGATCGGCCCCAGCTAGCGGTGAACAATGAGCAGTTCTTC.

Only a few counts were recorded for this clone. This chain links TRBV10-2 with TRBJ2-2; a possible D gene is TRBD2 (6 bases). Trimming took off 3 bases at V and 0 bases at J, with 11 bases between the two ends. The CDR3 totals 16 residues. Germline values: CDR1 WSHSY, CDR2 SAAADI. CDR3 nucleotides: TGCGCCAGCAGTGATTTTGGGAGGACGAACACCGGGGAGCTGTTTTTT. Its translation is CASSDFGRTNTGELFF.

The V gene is TRBV19, the J gene TRBJ1-5; D remains unclear. V was shortened by 7 bases and J by 4 bases, with 17 bases between the two germline ends. The CDR3 extends over 15 amino acids. CDR1 is LNHDA and CDR2 is SQIVND in the germline V gene (reference sequence). The CDR3 protein is CASKISVWDNQPQHF. In nucleotides, the CDR3 is TGTGCCAGTAAAATATCCGTGTGGGATAATCAGCCCCAGCATTTT.

DNA of the CDR3: TGTGCCAGCTCTCGTGCTAGCACAGATACGCAGTATTTT. Translating it yields CASSRASTDTQYF. The chain combines TRBV18 with TRBJ2-3; D is ambiguous. The V gene lost 6 bases and the J gene lost 0 bases, with 7 bases spanning the gap. Per germline, CDR1 KGHSH and CDR2 LQKENI. The CDR3 is 13 amino acids.

V is TRBV10-3 and J is TRBJ2-1; D might be TRBD1 or TRBD2, each matching 5 bases. The CDR3 consists of 13 residues. V was trimmed by 11 bases and J by 4 bases, leaving 15 bases between them. The germline CDR1 and CDR2 sequences are ENHRY and SYGVKD. The CDR3 loop reads CAASGTTYNEQFF. The CDR3 DNA reads TGTGCCGCCTCCGGGACCACATACAATGAGCAGTTCTTC.

The chain joins TRBV4-2 to TRBJ2-7; 7 bases agree with TRBD1. The CDR3 spans 15 residues. After removal of 4 bases from V and 6 bases from J, the junction contained 12 bases not matched to a gene. Germline V gives CDR1 LGHNA, CDR2 YNFKEQ. The DNA for the CDR3 is TGTGCCAGCAGCCTAACGGACCAGGGGGACCGCGAGCAGTACTTC. Translating it yields CASSLTDQGDREQYF.

The chain couples TRBV9 to TRBJ1-3; D may be TRBD1 (5 bases). This CDR3 has 15 residues. Germline CDR1 SGDLS, CDR2 YYNGEE. V shed 2 bases and J shed 0 bases, with 9 bases lying between them. This CDR3 reads CASSVGASSGNTIYF. CDR3 bases: TGTGCCAGCAGCGTCGGGGCATCCTCTGGAAACACCATATATTTT.

The chain couples TRBV7-2 to TRBJ2-2; D is unresolved. The CDR3 spans 12 residues. Trimming left V 6 bases short and J 6 bases short, with 8 bases between. The germline V gene encodes CDR1 SGHTA and CDR2 FQGNSA. The CDR3 DNA sequence: TGTGCCAGCAGTCATTTGGCCGGGGAGCTGTTTTTT. Protein: CASSHLAGELFF.